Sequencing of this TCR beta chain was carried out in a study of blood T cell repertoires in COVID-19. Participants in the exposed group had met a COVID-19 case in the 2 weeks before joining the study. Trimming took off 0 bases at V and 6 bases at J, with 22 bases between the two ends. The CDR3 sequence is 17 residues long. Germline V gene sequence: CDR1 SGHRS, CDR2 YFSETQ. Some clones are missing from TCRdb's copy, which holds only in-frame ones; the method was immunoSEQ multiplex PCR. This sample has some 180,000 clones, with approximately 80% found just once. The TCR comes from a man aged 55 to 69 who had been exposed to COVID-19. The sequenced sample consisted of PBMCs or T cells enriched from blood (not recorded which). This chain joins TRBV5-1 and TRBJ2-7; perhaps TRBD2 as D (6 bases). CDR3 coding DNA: TGCGCCAGCAGCTTGGAGCTAGCGCCCGCACGGTCCCTCGAGCAGTACTTC. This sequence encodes CASSLELAPARSLEQYF.